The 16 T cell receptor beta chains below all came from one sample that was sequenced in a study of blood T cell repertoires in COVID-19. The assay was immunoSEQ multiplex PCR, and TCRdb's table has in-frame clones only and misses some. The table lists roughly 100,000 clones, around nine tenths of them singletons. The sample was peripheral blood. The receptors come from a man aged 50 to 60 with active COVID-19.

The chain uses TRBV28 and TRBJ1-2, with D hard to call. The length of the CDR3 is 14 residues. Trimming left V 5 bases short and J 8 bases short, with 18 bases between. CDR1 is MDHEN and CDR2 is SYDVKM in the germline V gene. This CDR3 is CASSPFGFTYGYTF. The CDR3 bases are TGTGCCAGCAGTCCCTTCGGGTTCACCTACGGCTACACCTTC.

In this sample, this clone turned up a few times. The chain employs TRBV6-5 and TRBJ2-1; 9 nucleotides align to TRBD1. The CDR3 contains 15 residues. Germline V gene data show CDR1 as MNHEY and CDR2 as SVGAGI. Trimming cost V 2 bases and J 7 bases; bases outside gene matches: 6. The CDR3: CASSYPGTGINEQFF. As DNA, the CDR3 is TGTGCCAGCAGTTACCCCGGGACAGGGATAAATGAGCAGTTCTTC.

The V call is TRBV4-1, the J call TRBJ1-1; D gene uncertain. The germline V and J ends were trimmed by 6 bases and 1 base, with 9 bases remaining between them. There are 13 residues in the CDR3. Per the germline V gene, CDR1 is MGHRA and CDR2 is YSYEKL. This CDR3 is CASRLSQNTEAFF. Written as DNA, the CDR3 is TGCGCCAGCAGACTAAGCCAGAACACTGAAGCTTTCTTT.

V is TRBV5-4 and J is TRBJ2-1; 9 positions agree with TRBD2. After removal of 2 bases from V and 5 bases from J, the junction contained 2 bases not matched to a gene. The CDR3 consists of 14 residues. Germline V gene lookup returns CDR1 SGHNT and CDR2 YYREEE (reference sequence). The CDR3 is CASSFPSGDNEQFF. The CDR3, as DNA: TGTGCCAGCAGCTTCCCTAGCGGGGACAATGAGCAGTTCTTC.

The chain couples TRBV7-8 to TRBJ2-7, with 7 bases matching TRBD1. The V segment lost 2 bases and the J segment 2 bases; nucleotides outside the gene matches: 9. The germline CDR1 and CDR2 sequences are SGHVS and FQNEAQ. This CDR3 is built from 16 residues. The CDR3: CASSLNRDSRPYEQYF. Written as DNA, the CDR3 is TGTGCCAGCAGCTTAAACCGGGACAGCCGCCCCTACGAGCAGTACTTC.

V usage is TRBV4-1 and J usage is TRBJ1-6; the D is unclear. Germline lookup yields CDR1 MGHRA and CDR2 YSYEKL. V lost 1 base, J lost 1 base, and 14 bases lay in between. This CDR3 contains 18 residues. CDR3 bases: TGCGCCAGCAGCCAAGCGGACGGGAAGTCTTCCTATAATTCACCCCTCCACTTT. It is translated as CASSQADGKSSYNSPLHF.

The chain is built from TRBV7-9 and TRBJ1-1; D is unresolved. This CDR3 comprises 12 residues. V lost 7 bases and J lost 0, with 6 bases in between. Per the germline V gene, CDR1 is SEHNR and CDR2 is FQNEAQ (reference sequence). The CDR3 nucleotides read TGTGCCAGCACAGAGATGAACACTGAAGCTTTCTTT. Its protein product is CASTEMNTEAFF. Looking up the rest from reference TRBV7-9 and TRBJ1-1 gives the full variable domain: DTGVSQNPRHKITKRGQNVTFRCDPISEHNRLYWYRQTLGQGPEFLTYFQNEAQLEKSRLLSDRFSAERPKGSFSTLEIQRTEQGDSAMYLCASTEMNTEAFFGQGTRLTVV.

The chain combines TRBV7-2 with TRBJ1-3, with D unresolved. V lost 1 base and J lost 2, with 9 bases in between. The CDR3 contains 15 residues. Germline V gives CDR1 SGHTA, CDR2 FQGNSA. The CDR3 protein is CASSLEGGTGNTIYF. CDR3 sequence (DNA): TGTGCCAGCAGCTTAGAGGGAGGGACTGGAAACACCATATATTTT.

The CDR3 protein is CAWTSGTGELFF. CDR3 nucleotides: TGTGCCTGGACTAGCGGCACCGGGGAGCTGTTTTTT. The genes are TRBV30 and TRBJ2-2; the match to TRBD2 covers 7 bases. This CDR3 spans 12 amino acids. Germline trimming cut 4 bases from V and 4 bases from J; bases unmatched to any gene: 0. Per the germline V gene, CDR1 is GTSNPN and CDR2 is SVGIG (reference sequence).

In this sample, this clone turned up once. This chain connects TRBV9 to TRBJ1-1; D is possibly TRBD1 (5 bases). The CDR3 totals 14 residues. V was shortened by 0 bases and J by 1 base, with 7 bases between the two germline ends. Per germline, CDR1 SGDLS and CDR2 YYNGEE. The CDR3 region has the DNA TGTGCCAGCAGCGTAGATAGGGGGAACACTGAAGCTTTCTTT. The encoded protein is CASSVDRGNTEAFF. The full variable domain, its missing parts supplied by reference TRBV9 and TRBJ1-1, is DSGVTQTPKHLITATGQRVTLRCSPRSGDLSVYWYQQSLDQGLQFLIQYYNGEERAKGNILERFSAQQFPDLHSELNLSSLELGDSALYFCASSVDRGNTEAFFGQGTRLTVV.

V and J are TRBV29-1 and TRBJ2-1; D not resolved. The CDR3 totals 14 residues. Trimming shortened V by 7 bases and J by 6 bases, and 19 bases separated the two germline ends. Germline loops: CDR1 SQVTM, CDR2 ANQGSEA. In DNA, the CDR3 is TGCAGCGCCCCAGTAAATCCAGTGATCAATGAGCAGTTCTTC. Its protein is CSAPVNPVINEQFF.

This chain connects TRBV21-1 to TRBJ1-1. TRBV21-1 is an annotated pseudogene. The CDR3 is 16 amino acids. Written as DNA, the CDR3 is TGTGCCAGCAGCAACCCTTTATTGACGGGGAACACTGAAGCTTTCTTT. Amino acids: CASSNPLLTGNTEAFF.

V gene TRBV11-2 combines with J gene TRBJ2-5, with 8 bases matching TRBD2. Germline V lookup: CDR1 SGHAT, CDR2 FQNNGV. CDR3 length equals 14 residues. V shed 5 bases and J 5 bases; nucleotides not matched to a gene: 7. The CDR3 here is CASSAGLGGETQYF. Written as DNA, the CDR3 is TGTGCCAGCAGCGCGGGACTAGGGGGGGAGACCCAGTACTTC.

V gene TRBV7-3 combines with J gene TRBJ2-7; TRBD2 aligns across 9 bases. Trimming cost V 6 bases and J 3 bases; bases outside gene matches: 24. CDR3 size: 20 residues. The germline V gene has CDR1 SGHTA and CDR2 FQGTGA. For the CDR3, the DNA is TGTGCCAGCAGTCAACCACTCGCAAGCGGGGGGCCCGCCTTCTACTACGAGCAGTACTTC. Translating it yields CASSQPLASGGPAFYYEQYF.

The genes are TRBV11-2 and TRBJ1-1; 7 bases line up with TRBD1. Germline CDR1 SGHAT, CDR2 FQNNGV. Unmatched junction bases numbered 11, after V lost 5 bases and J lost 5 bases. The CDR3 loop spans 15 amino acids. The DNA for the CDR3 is TGTGCCAGCAGCACCCGCAGGGGGATGGGGACTGAAGCTTTCTTT. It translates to CASSTRRGMGTEAFF.

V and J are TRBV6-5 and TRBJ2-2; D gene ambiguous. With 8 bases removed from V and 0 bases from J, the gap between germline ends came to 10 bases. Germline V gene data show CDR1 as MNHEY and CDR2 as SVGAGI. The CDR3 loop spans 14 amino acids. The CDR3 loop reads CASELGPNTGELFF. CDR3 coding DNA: TGTGCCAGCGAATTGGGCCCGAACACCGGGGAGCTGTTTTTT.